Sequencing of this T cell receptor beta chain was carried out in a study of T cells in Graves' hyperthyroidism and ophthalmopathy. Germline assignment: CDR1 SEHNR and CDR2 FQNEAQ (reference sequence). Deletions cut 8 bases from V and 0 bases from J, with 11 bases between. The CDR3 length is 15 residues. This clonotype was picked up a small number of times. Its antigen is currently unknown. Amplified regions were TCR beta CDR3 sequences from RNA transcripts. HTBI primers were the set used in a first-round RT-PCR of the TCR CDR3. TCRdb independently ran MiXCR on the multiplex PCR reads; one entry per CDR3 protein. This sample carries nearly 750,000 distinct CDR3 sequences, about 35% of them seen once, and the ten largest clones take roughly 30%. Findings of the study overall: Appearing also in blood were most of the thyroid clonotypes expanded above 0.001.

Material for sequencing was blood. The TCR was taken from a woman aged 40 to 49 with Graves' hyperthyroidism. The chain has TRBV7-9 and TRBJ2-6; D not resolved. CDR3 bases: TGTGCCAGCGATGTAGGAGACTCTGGGGCCAACGTCCTGACTTTC. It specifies CASDVGDSGANVLTF.